This TCR beta chain was identified during a study of shared clonotypes between healthy human individuals. The overall study: CD4 naive cells filled three plates per donor, CD4 memory three, CD8 naive two and CD8 memory one. Study results and caveats: Naive subsets generally exceeded memory subsets in estimated richness.

Study donors comprised healthy, HIV-negative adults devoid of recent acute infection or vaccination. The ends lost 5 bases at V and 7 bases at J; junction bases unmatched: 10. This CDR3 spans 15 amino acids. The germline V gene encodes CDR1 MNHEY and CDR2 SMNVEV (reference sequence). About this clone itself: Its antigen remains unknown.

Assay: immunoSEQ multiplex PCR; the TCRdb copy retains only in-frame clones and omits some. The sample has millions of clones, just over 90% seen once. This clonotype originated in a man aged 18 to 29 in good health. This chain joins TRBV27 and TRBJ2-3; TRBD2 matches at 9 bases. Source material: naive CD4+ T cells sorted from blood. Subset here: CD45RA+ positively selected. CDR3 in amino acids: CASSPGLAGTNTQYF. Written as DNA, the CDR3 is TGTGCCAGCAGTCCGGGGCTAGCGGGGACGAATACGCAGTATTTT.